This T cell receptor (beta chain) was captured by sequencing in a study of early T cells in non-severe SARS-CoV-2 infection. As for the study in general: Sequenced bulk RNA came from whole blood that was unsorted, and chains were unpaired. General study results and limits: The matching step, a VDJdb search, favored anti-spike CD8 responses and missed private and CD4 specificities.

Attachment of unique molecular identifiers to individual cDNA molecules was performed. TCRdb redid the calling of the 5' RACE reads with MiXCR, one entry per CDR3 protein. The sample yields tens of thousands of distinct CDR3 sequences, 9.5% seen once. This clonotype was observed many times. Its matching antigen is unknown. There are 16 residues in the CDR3. Germline V CDR1 and CDR2: KGHDR, SFDVKD. Deletions cut 4 bases from V and 0 bases from J, with 11 bases between. The sample taken for sequencing was whole blood. The TCR originated in an adult who was a healthcare worker with PCR-confirmed SARS-CoV-2 infection or an uninfected control (not recorded which). The chain couples TRBV24-1 to TRBJ2-2, with D possibly TRBD1 on 5 matching bases. CDR3 sequence (DNA): TGTGCCACCAGTGACCATCGGACAACGAACACCGGGGAGCTGTTTTTT. Amino acid sequence: CATSDHRTTNTGELFF.